A selection of T cell receptor beta chains follows, all from one sample in a study of blood T cells in healthy people across ages. MiXCR was run by TCRdb on the 5' RACE reads, yielding one entry per CDR3 protein. Counted here are over 550,000 distinct CDR3 sequences, approximately 30% occurring once; the ten biggest clones make up approximately 14%. The material sequenced was blood. The receptors derive from a woman older than 75 in good health. CDR3s leave out the opening cysteine and the closing phenylalanine or tryptophan.

V: TRBV20-1
length: 13
J: .
CDR3: SARGPSGGAGEQY

V: TRBV4-3
length: 14
J: TRBJ2-3
CDR3: ASSQLAGAGTDTQY

V: TRBV7-9
length: 11
J: TRBJ2-7
CDR3: ASSSPLPYEQY

V: TRBV27
length: 11
J: TRBJ1-4
CDR3: ASSFRLGTDLF

V: TRBV7-2
length: 12
J: TRBJ1-3
CDR3: ASSLDGQGNTIY

V: TRBV5-5
length: 14
J: TRBJ2-2
CDR3: ASSLEPDTNTGELF

V: TRBV6-5
length: 12
J: TRBJ1-2
CDR3: ASSYSNRNYGYT

V: TRBV27
length: 14
J: .
CDR3: ASSPLAGGLTHEQY

V: TRBV12-5
length: 10
J: TRBJ2-1
CDR3: ASGLVKREQF

V: TRBV20-1
length: 11
J: TRBJ2-7
CDR3: SATRDGAYEQY